Following are 19 T cell receptor beta chains from one sample sequenced in a study of shared clonotypes between healthy human individuals. Sequencing used immunoSEQ multiplex PCR; TCRdb keeps in-frame clones, though not all of them. The data show roughly 700,000 clones, over 65% seen once. The material sequenced was memory CD4+ T cells sorted from blood. The subset was: CD45RA-negative fraction. The receptors were gathered from a woman aged 25 to 39 in good health.

This clone has a handful of counts. In the same sample, other DNA sequences code for this CDR3. The gene calls are TRBV18 and TRBJ2-7; 7 positions agree with TRBD1. The V segment lost 6 bases and the J segment 6 bases; nucleotides outside the gene matches: 5. This CDR3 region has 12 residues. Germline assignment: CDR1 KGHSH and CDR2 LQKENI. In DNA, the CDR3 is TGTGCCAGCTCGCAGACAGGGTCCGAGCAGTACTTC. It encodes CASSQTGSEQYF.

Worth noting for this clone: A much larger clone is a single base away; this may be a read error. Other nucleotide sequences in the sample specify the same CDR3. The gene calls are TRBV4-1 and TRBJ2-5, with D perhaps given as TRBD1 or TRBD2 (6 bases each). There are 15 residues in the CDR3. CDR1 and CDR2 (germline): MGHRA, YSYEKL. V lost 1 base and J lost 3, with 12 bases in between. DNA for the CDR3: TGCGCCAGCAGCCAAGGACCCGGGGGCGAAGAGACCCAGTACTTC. Translation gives CASSQGPGGEETQYF.

The chain carries TRBV5-1 and TRBJ2-7; 8 positions match TRBD1. The V segment lost 4 bases and the J segment 3 bases; nucleotides outside the gene matches: 15. The germline V gene has CDR1 SGHRS and CDR2 YFSETQ. The CDR3 is 17 residues long. The CDR3 nucleotides read TGCGCCAGCAGCCCGGGCGGCGGGACAGGAAAGATCTACGAGCAGTACTTC. It is translated as CASSPGGGTGKIYEQYF.

The chain couples TRBV5-1 to TRBJ1-5; D unresolved. V lost 0 bases and J lost 5, with 9 bases in between. The CDR3 covers 14 residues. The germline V gene encodes CDR1 SGHRS and CDR2 YFSETQ. The CDR3 is CASSLVPTDQPQHF. The CDR3 DNA is TGCGCCAGCAGCTTGGTACCGACCGATCAGCCCCAGCATTTT. The full variable domain, with the rest looked up from reference TRBV5-1 and TRBJ1-5, is KAGVTQTPRYLIKTRGQQVTLSCSPISGHRSVSWYQQTPGQGLQFLFEYFSETQRNKGNFPGRFSGRQFSNSRSEMNVSTLELGDSALYLCASSLVPTDQPQHFGDGTRLSIL.

V is TRBV4-1 and J is TRBJ2-5, with TRBD2 as a possible D gene (6 bases). Germline lookup yields CDR1 MGHRA and CDR2 YSYEKL. CDR3 size: 15 residues. The V gene lost 2 bases and the J gene lost 1 base, with 11 bases spanning the gap. In DNA form, the CDR3 reads TGCGCCAGCAGCCAAACAGCGGGTACCCAAGAGACCCAGTACTTC. It translates to CASSQTAGTQETQYF.

This sequence joins TRBV6-5 and TRBJ2-1; 10 bases map to TRBD2. Germline lookup yields CDR1 MNHEY and CDR2 SVGAGI. The CDR3 spans 14 residues. With V trimmed by 3 bases and J by 12 bases, 8 bases remained unmatched. The CDR3 loop is CASSYLAGDSVQFF. The CDR3 DNA reads TGTGCCAGCAGTTATCTAGCGGGAGATTCGGTGCAGTTCTTC.

The chain has TRBV7-9 and TRBJ1-2; D unclear. This CDR3 region has 15 residues. Looked up from germline, CDR1 is SEHNR and CDR2 is FQNEAQ (reference sequence). V lost 7 bases to trimming and J lost 4 bases, with 19 bases between them. The CDR3 sequence: CASTPTGARTYGYTF. CDR3 bases: TGTGCCAGCACCCCCACCGGCGCCCGGACCTATGGCTACACCTTC.

The rearrangement links TRBV7-3 to TRBJ2-3; no definite D call. V was cut by 5 bases and J by 6 bases, with 18 bases left in between. In germline, CDR1 is SGHTA, CDR2 FQGTGA. This CDR3 is 15 amino acids long. The CDR3 region has the DNA TGTGCCAGCAGCCGCCGGACGTCTAGAACCGATACGCAGTATTTT. Translation: CASSRRTSRTDTQYF.

The gene calls are TRBV6-6 and TRBJ1-2, with D perhaps matching TRBD1 (6 bases). V lost 4 bases and J lost 5, with 11 bases in between. The CDR3 sequence is 13 residues long. In germline, CDR1 is MNHNY, CDR2 SVGAGI (reference sequence). The CDR3 reads CASSFHGQYGYTF. As DNA, the CDR3 is TGTGCCAGCAGTTTCCACGGACAGTATGGCTACACCTTC.

V gene TRBV29-1 combines with J gene TRBJ2-1; D uncertain. Germline-derived CDR1 and CDR2 are SQVTM and ANQGSEA. This CDR3 is 14 amino acids long. V gave up 4 bases and J gave up 0 bases, with 10 bases separating them. CDR3 nucleotides: TGCAGCGTTGCCGGTGGTGGCTCCTACAATGAGCAGTTCTTC. This encodes CSVAGGGSYNEQFF.

This chain joins TRBV6-5 and TRBJ1-1; TRBD1 agrees at 7 bases. This CDR3 comprises 16 residues. The V gene's germline CDR1 is MNHEY and CDR2 SVGAGI. Trimming took 4 bases from V and 4 from J; bases not matched to a gene: 12. The CDR3, as DNA: TGTGCCAGCAGTTCTCTAGCGACAGGGTGGGGCACTGAAGCTTTCTTT. The encoded protein is CASSSLATGWGTEAFF.

V is TRBV7-9 and J is TRBJ2-1, with a possible D match to TRBD1 (6 bases). This CDR3 has 17 residues. The germline V gene encodes CDR1 SEHNR and CDR2 FQNEAQ (reference sequence). V lost 5 bases and J lost 5, with 22 bases in between. The CDR3 protein is CASSAPQGLAGNNEQFF. The DNA of the CDR3 is TGTGCCAGCAGCGCCCCGCAGGGGCTAGCAGGGAACAATGAGCAGTTCTTC. Using reference TRBV7-9 and TRBJ2-1 for the parts outside the CDR3, the full variable domain is DTGVSQNPRHKITKRGQNVTFRCDPISEHNRLYWYRQTLGQGPEFLTYFQNEAQLEKSRLLSDRFSAERPKGSFSTLEIQRTEQGDSAMYLCASSAPQGLAGNNEQFFGPGTRLTVL.

The rearrangement links TRBV7-1 to TRBJ2-2; D not certain. TRBV7-1 is an open reading frame whose function is uncertain. CDR3 length: 14 amino acids. V was clipped by 6 bases and J by 5 bases, with 13 bases between them. The CDR3 loop reads CASSRAPRTGELFF. The CDR3 bases are TGTGCCAGCAGTCGAGCGCCCCGTACCGGGGAGCTGTTTTTT.

Turning to this clone: Additional DNA sequences in this sample encode the identical CDR3. The chain has TRBV5-1 and TRBJ2-2; D tentatively reads TRBD1 or TRBD2 (5 bases each). CDR1 is SGHRS, CDR2 YFSETQ, per germline. CDR3 length: 15 amino acids. V was pared by 4 bases and J by 1 base, with 11 bases between. In DNA, the CDR3 is TGCGCCAGCAGCCCAGGGACGGAGAACACCGGGGAGCTGTTTTTT. Translated, it gives CASSPGTENTGELFF.

The V gene is TRBV20-1, the J gene TRBJ1-2; D not certain. The CDR3 loop spans 9 amino acids. The germline V gene has CDR1 DFQATT and CDR2 SNEGSKA (reference sequence). The CDR3 loop reads CNGGYGYTF. The CDR3 DNA reads TGCAACGGCGGGTATGGCTACACCTTC.

This chain joins TRBV7-2 and TRBJ2-1, with 7 bases matching TRBD1. The germline gives CDR1 SGHTA, CDR2 FQGNSA. The CDR3 is made up of 15 amino acids. V trimming: 6 bases; J trimming: 4 bases; junction bases outside the gene matches: 9. CDR3 bases: TGTGCCAGCAGTCGTGACAGGGCAGAGTACAATGAGCAGTTCTTC. Amino acid sequence: CASSRDRAEYNEQFF.

The CDR3 sequence: CASSLVAGVQETQYF. CDR3 nucleotide sequence: TGTGCCAGCAGCTTAGTAGCCGGGGTACAAGAGACCCAGTACTTC. The rearrangement joins TRBV7-2 to TRBJ2-5, with D possibly being TRBD2 (5 bases). V was trimmed by 1 base and J by 2 bases, leaving 11 bases between them. From germline, CDR1 is SGHTA and CDR2 FQGNSA. The CDR3 has 15 residues.

CDR3 DNA sequence: TGTGCCAGTAGTAAAGGACTAGCGGGCTACAGCACAGATACGCAGTATTTT. Protein: CASSKGLAGYSTDTQYF. This sequence joins TRBV19 and TRBJ2-3, with 11 bases matching TRBD2. CDR3 length: 17 amino acids. The V and J ends lost 4 bases and 0 bases, in that order; junction bases with no gene match: 6. CDR1 and CDR2 from the germline V gene are LNHDA and SQIVND (reference sequence).

J is TRBJ2-7 and V is TRBV19; TRBD2 matches at 13 bases. J was trimmed by 1 base and V by 6 bases; bases with no gene match: 6. Germline V gives CDR1 LNHDA, CDR2 SQIVND (reference sequence). The CDR3 is 16 residues long. CDR3 sequence (DNA): TGTGCCAGTAGCTTGGGACTAGCGGGAAGATCCTACGAGCAGTACTTC. It encodes CASSLGLAGRSYEQYF.